These T cell receptor beta chains were read from a single sample in a study of blood T cell repertoires in COVID-19. The table came from immunoSEQ multiplex PCR; TCRdb's copy has only in-frame clones and leaves some out. The sample comprises roughly 200,000 clones, around 90% of which are singletons, and about 0.58% rests with the top ten. Sample: peripheral blood. These receptors all stem from a man aged 50 or older with acute or convalescent COVID-19. CDR3s include the opening cysteine and the closing phenylalanine or tryptophan. The order of the fields is D gene, clone size, V gene, J gene, CDR3 DNA, CDR3 protein. The D gene is left open where the match is weak. Clone size is given for some rows only: seen once, a few or many times, or a class if the clone is expanded.

TRBD1	.	TRBV7-8	TRBJ1-2	TGTGCCAGCAGCCTATATCAGGGGGACTATGGCTACACCTTC	CASSLYQGDYGYTF
TRBD1	.	TRBV6-2/TRBV6-3	TRBJ1-1	TGTGCCAGCAGTGCTCGGGACAGGTTGGGACCTGAAGCTTTCTTT	CASSARDRLGPEAFF
TRBD1	.	TRBV15	TRBJ1-3	TGTGCCACCAGCAGAGACAGGGGGACTGGAAACACCATATATTTT	CATSRDRGTGNTIYF
.	.	TRBV19	TRBJ2-1	TGTGCCAGTTCGGTTGCGGGACTCCTTATCTTC	CASSVAGLLIF
TRBD1	.	TRBV28	TRBJ1-6	TGTGCCAGCAGTCCAGGGACAGGGAACAATTCACCCCTCCACTTT	CASSPGTGNNSPLHF
TRBD1	.	TRBV10-3	TRBJ2-2	TGTGCCATCAGTCGGAGACAGGGGAACACCGGGGAGCTGTTTTTT	CAISRRQGNTGELFF
TRBD2	.	TRBV7-2	TRBJ2-3	TGTGCCAGCAGCGCCCCGACTAGCGGAATAAATACGCAGTATTTT	CASSAPTSGINTQYF
.	.	TRBV3-1/TRBV3-2	TRBJ2-3	TGTGCCAGCAGCCACCCTAGCACAGATACGCAGTATTTT	CASSHPSTDTQYF
.	.	TRBV9	TRBJ1-2	TGTGCCAGCAGCGTAGAGGGGTCTGGCGGACCAGACTATGGCTACACCTTC	CASSVEGSGGPDYGYTF
TRBD1	once	TRBV24-1	TRBJ2-5	TGTGCCACCAGTGATTTAGGTAGACAGGGGGCACGGGAGACCCAGTACTTC	CATSDLGRQGARETQYF
.	.	TRBV5-6	TRBJ2-3	TGTGCCAGCAGTTTAAAGGGGGCAGATACGCAGTATTTT	CASSLKGADTQYF
.	once	TRBV19	TRBJ1-5	TGTGCCAGTAGTAGGAGTAATGGCAATCAGCCCCAGCATTTT	CASSRSNGNQPQHF
.	.	TRBV25-1	TRBJ2-3	TGTGCCAGCAGTGTTGCGGGCACAGATACGCAGTATTTT	CASSVAGTDTQYF
TRBD2	.	TRBV3-1/TRBV3-2	TRBJ2-1	TGTGCCAGCAGCGACTGGACTAGCGGGAGTAATGAGCAGTTCTTC	CASSDWTSGSNEQFF
TRBD1	once	TRBV6-5	TRBJ1-2	TGTGCCAGCAGTTACGAGCGGAGGACAGGGACCTATGGCTACACCTTC	CASSYERRTGTYGYTF
.	.	TRBV19	TRBJ1-4	TGTGCCAGTCCTAAGGGGGGGGGCGGCCTGGGTGAAAAACTGTTTTTT	CASPKGGGGLGEKLFF
TRBD1	.	TRBV16	TRBJ1-1	TGTGCCAGCAGCCCAGACAGGGGCCGAACTGAAGCTTTCTTT	CASSPDRGRTEAFF
.	.	TRBV7-8	TRBJ1-1	TGTGCCAGCAGCTTAAGACAAGGCCGCGAAGCTTTCTTT	CASSLRQGREAFF
.	.	TRBV28	TRBJ1-5	TGTGCCACCCACAACGACGGTACGGGTCAGCCCCAGCATTTT	CATHNDGTGQPQHF
TRBD2	.	TRBV18	TRBJ2-3	TGTGCCAGCTCACCCCGGGCGGGAGTGGAATATTTT	CASSPRAGVEYF
.	.	TRBV28	TRBJ1-4	TGTGCCAGCAGTTTTGGGACACGATCAACTAATGAAAAACTGTTTTTT	CASSFGTRSTNEKLFF